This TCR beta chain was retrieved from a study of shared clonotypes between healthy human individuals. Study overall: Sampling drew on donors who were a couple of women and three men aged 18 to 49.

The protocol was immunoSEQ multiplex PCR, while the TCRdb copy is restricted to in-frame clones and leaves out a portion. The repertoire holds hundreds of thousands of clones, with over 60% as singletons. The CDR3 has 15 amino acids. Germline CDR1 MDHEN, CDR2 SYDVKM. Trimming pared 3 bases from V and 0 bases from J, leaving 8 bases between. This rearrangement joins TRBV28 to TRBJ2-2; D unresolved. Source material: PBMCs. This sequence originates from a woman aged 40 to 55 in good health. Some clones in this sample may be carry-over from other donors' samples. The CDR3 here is CASSFGPANTGELFF. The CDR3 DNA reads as TGTGCCAGCAGTTTTGGCCCCGCGAACACCGGGGAGCTGTTTTTT.